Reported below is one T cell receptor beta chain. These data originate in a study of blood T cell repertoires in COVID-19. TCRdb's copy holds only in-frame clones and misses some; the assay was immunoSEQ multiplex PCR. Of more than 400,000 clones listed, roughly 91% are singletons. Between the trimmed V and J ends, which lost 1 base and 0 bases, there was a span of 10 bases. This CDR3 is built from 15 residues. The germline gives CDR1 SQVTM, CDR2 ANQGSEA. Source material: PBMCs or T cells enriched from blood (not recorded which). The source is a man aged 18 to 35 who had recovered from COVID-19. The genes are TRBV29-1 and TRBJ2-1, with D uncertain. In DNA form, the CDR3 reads TGCAGCGTTGAAGGGGCCGTCAGCTCCTACAATGAGCAGTTCTTC. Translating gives CSVEGAVSSYNEQFF.